Shown below are 8 T cell receptor beta chains from a single sample sequenced in a study of CD8 T cells in ankylosing spondylitis. Using its own MiXCR run on the 5' RACE reads, TCRdb lists one record per CDR3 protein. The sample yields 270,000 or so distinct CDR3 sequences, 18% seen once. Sequencing was done on a sample of blood, either unsorted or a sorted T cell fraction (not recorded which). These TCRs come from a male donor with ankylosing spondylitis or in good health (not recorded which).

The chain carries TRBV4-3 and TRBJ2-1; 10 nucleotides agree with TRBD2. CDR3 length: 15 amino acids. Germline V gene sequence: CDR1 LGHNA, CDR2 YSLEER. J gave up 5 bases and V 1 base, and 2 bases lay outside the gene matches. The CDR3 DNA reads TGCGCCAGCAGCCAAGTAGCGGGGGGACACAATGAGCAGTTCTTC. This sequence encodes CASSQVAGGHNEQFF.

The V call is TRBV29-1, the J call TRBJ2-5, with D perhaps matching TRBD2 (6 bases). The CDR3 consists of 17 residues. Trimming took off 1 base at V and 7 bases at J, with 25 bases between the two ends. CDR1 and CDR2 from the germline V gene are SQVTM and ANQGSEA. The CDR3 sequence: CSVEGIPGGDSKSTQYF. The CDR3 DNA follows: TGCAGCGTTGAAGGTATCCCGGGTGGGGACTCGAAATCGACCCAGTACTTC.

The rearrangement links TRBV29-1 to TRBJ2-3, with 7 positions matching TRBD2. CDR1 is SQVTM and CDR2 is ANQGSEA in the germline V gene. This CDR3 comprises 12 residues. V gave up 3 bases and J gave up 4 bases; unmatched junction bases: 1. CDR3 nucleotides: TGCAGCGTTGATCGGGAGGCAGATACGCAGTATTTT. Encoded protein: CSVDREADTQYF.

The chain joins TRBV7-9 to TRBJ2-7; 7 nucleotides line up with TRBD2. From germline, CDR1 is SEHNR and CDR2 FQNEAQ (reference sequence). Unmatched junction bases numbered 8, after V lost 1 base and J lost 5 bases. The CDR3 is 15 amino acids. The CDR3 spells CASSLERDYGHEQYF. Written as DNA, the CDR3 is TGTGCCAGCAGCTTAGAGCGGGACTACGGCCACGAGCAGTACTTC.

In its sample, this clonotype was seen a few times. This rearrangement joins TRBV4-2 to TRBJ1-3, with D possibly being TRBD1 (5 bases). CDR1 is LGHNA and CDR2 is YNFKEQ in the germline V gene. Trimming stripped 0 bases from V and 2 bases from J, with 11 bases between. The CDR3 runs to 16 residues. This CDR3 is CASSQDRGYTGNTIYF. The CDR3 nucleotides are TGTGCCAGCAGCCAAGATAGGGGATACACTGGAAACACCATATATTTT.

This clonotype occurred a few times. V and J are TRBV7-6 and TRBJ2-2, with a tentative D call TRBD1 (6 bases). Looked up from germline, CDR1 is SGHVS and CDR2 is FNYEAQ. CDR3 length: 15 residues. V shed 2 bases and J shed 5 bases, with 12 bases lying between them. The CDR3 loop reads CASSLLRGGTGELFF. In nucleotides, the CDR3 is TGTGCCAGCAGCTTACTGAGAGGGGGTACCGGGGAGCTGTTTTTT.

This clonotype was seen a handful of times. The rearrangement links TRBV5-4 to TRBJ2-1; possible D gene TRBD1, 6 bases. Germline V gene lookup returns CDR1 SGHNT and CDR2 YYREEE (reference sequence). V lost 2 bases and J lost 0, with 9 bases in between. The CDR3 covers 15 residues. For the CDR3, the DNA is TGTGCCAGCAGCTTTACAGGGAGCTCCTACAATGAGCAGTTCTTC. It specifies CASSFTGSSYNEQFF.

This clonotype has more than one count but fewer than ten. The chain has TRBV7-2 and TRBJ2-7, with 10 bases matching TRBD1. After removal of 11 bases from V and 5 bases from J, the junction contained 9 bases not matched to a gene. Germline V CDR1 and CDR2: SGHTA, FQGNSA. The CDR3 is 13 amino acids. The CDR3 DNA is TGTGCCTGCGTTGGGACAGGGGTCCACGAGCAGTACTTC. Its protein product is CACVGTGVHEQYF.